Below are 3 T cell receptor beta chains sequenced from a single sample in a study of blood T cells in healthy people across ages. Primed by a sample-barcoded 5' primer and a J-beta primer mix, a second PCR proceeded for roughly 6 to 12 cycles. TCRdb recomputed calls from the 5' RACE reads with MiXCR, one row per CDR3 protein. The sample shows more than 650,000 distinct CDR3 sequences, about a fifth of them seen only once. The specimen was blood. These receptors came from an older man in good health.

The chain recombines TRBV7-6 with TRBJ1-4; 8 nucleotides match TRBD1. The germline CDR1 and CDR2 sequences are SGHVS and FNYEAQ. The CDR3 runs 14 residues. V lost 6 bases to trimming and J lost 5 bases; unmatched junction nucleotides: 5. The DNA of the CDR3 is TGTGCCAGCAGTCCAGGGGGCCAAAATGAAAAACTGTTTTTT. Translation gives CASSPGGQNEKLFF.

This clonotype was recorded many times. The chain employs TRBV28 and TRBJ2-1, with 10 nucleotides matching TRBD2. V gave up 5 bases and J gave up 4 bases; unmatched junction bases: 5. The CDR3 covers 15 residues. The germline V gene encodes CDR1 MDHEN and CDR2 SYDVKM. CDR3: CASSRTSGPYNEQFF. The CDR3 DNA reads as TGTGCCAGCAGTCGGACTAGCGGCCCATACAATGAGCAGTTCTTC.

V usage is TRBV6-6 and J usage is TRBJ1-4, with 11 bases matching TRBD1. The CDR3 has 13 amino acids. Germline CDR1 reads MNHNY; CDR2 reads SVGAGI (reference sequence). V trimming: 9 bases; J trimming: 8 bases; junction bases outside the gene matches: 5. DNA for the CDR3: TGTGCCAGTGCCGGGACAGGGGGGGAAAAACTGTTTTTT. Its translation is CASAGTGGEKLFF.